A single sample gave rise to the 23 T cell receptor beta chains below, sequenced in a study of blood T cell repertoires in COVID-19 (TCRdb year 2020). The library was made by the immunoSEQ multiplex PCR assay. Not all clones reach the TCRdb copy of this immuneACCESS table, which keeps in-frame sequences only. Checked studies attribute under half of the gap to unresolved V genes and leave the rest unexplained. The sample table contains some 100,000 clones; only one count was recorded for approximately 86% of them. In total, the top ten clones hold roughly 2.5% of the sample. The specimen sequenced was PBMCs or T cells enriched from blood (not recorded which). The receptors shown here come from a woman aged 45-60 years who had recovered from COVID-19.

The chain carries TRBV6-6 and TRBJ2-7; 14 bases agree with TRBD2. Germline CDR1 MNHNY, CDR2 SVGAGI (reference sequence). CDR3 length equals 15 residues. The V gene end was trimmed by 4 bases and the J gene end by 6 bases; junction bases not matched to a gene: 5. The CDR3 sequence is CASSSDGTSGSEQYF. CDR3 coding DNA: TGTGCCAGCAGTTCCGATGGGACTAGCGGGAGCGAGCAGTACTTC.

This clone was counted a few times. The chain carries TRBV5-5 and TRBJ2-7, with D possibly being TRBD2 (5 bases). Trimming took off 4 bases at V and 9 bases at J, with 20 bases between the two ends. Germline loops: CDR1 SGHKS, CDR2 YYEKEE (reference sequence). This CDR3 contains 14 residues. The CDR3 nucleotides are TGTGCCAGCAGCCGGAAAGAGGGCCCTTTCGGGCAGTACTTC. Translating gives CASSRKEGPFGQYF.

The chain recombines TRBV9 with TRBJ2-7; 8 positions agree with TRBD2. The CDR3 is 14 residues long. CDR1 and CDR2 (germline): SGDLS, YYNGEE. With V trimmed by 4 bases and J by 2 bases, 5 bases remained unmatched. This CDR3 is CASSPGGVPYEQYF. The CDR3 DNA is TGTGCCAGCAGCCCGGGGGGGGTTCCCTACGAGCAGTACTTC.

J is TRBJ1-1 and V is TRBV7-9; possibly TRBD1 for D (5 bases). CDR3 length: 11 residues. Trimming took 4 bases from V and 11 from J, leaving 11 bases between them. Germline lookup yields CDR1 SEHNR and CDR2 FQNEAQ (reference sequence). The DNA for the CDR3 is TGTGCCAGCAGCTCAACAGGAGGGGCTTTCTTT. Its protein product is CASSSTGGAFF.

The chain links TRBV30 to TRBJ2-1; TRBD2 aligns across 9 bases. There are 18 residues in the CDR3. J was trimmed by 0 bases and V by 3 bases; bases with no gene match: 12. Germline CDR1 GTSNPN, CDR2 SVGIG (reference sequence). The CDR3 region has the DNA TGTGCCTGGAGGGCCCACCTGGCGGGGGGGCTCTCCTACAATGAGCAGTTCTTC. It translates to CAWRAHLAGGLSYNEQFF.

The chain employs TRBV5-5 and TRBJ1-5, with a tentative D call TRBD1 (6 bases). V shed 3 bases and J shed 4 bases, with 11 bases lying between them. The CDR3 covers 14 residues. The germline V gene has CDR1 SGHKS and CDR2 YYEKEE (reference sequence). CDR3 DNA sequence: TGTGCCAGCAGCTATCAAAGGGGGAATCAGCCCCAGCATTTT. Amino acids: CASSYQRGNQPQHF.

The V call is TRBV5-4, the J call TRBJ1-2; tentative D call: TRBD1 (6 bases). Trimming pared 2 bases from V and 7 bases from J, leaving 9 bases between. Germline V CDR1 and CDR2: SGHNT, YYREEE (reference sequence). The CDR3 is made up of 12 amino acids. The CDR3 region is CASSFSGVGYTF. DNA of the CDR3: TGTGCCAGCAGCTTTTCAGGGGTTGGCTACACCTTC.

Notes on this clone: The same CDR3 can be traced to other DNA sequences in this sample. The CDR3: CASRKAGGHQETQYF. The DNA for the CDR3 is TGTGCCAGCAGGAAGGCGGGGGGGCATCAAGAGACCCAGTACTTC. The V gene is TRBV6-5, the J gene TRBJ2-5; 9 nucleotides align to TRBD2. The V segment lost 6 bases and the J segment 2 bases; nucleotides outside the gene matches: 7. The germline gives CDR1 MNHEY, CDR2 SVGAGI. The CDR3 consists of 15 residues.

V usage is TRBV5-1 and J usage is TRBJ2-3, with 11 bases lining up with TRBD1. The V segment lost 0 bases and the J segment 5 bases; nucleotides outside the gene matches: 2. There are 15 residues in the CDR3. Germline CDR1 and CDR2: SGHRS and YFSETQ. The CDR3 protein is CASSLGDRGRDTQYF. CDR3 bases: TGCGCCAGCAGCTTGGGGGACAGGGGGAGAGATACGCAGTATTTT. Variable domain in full (rest from reference TRBV5-1 and TRBJ2-3): KAGVTQTPRYLIKTRGQQVTLSCSPISGHRSVSWYQQTPGQGLQFLFEYFSETQRNKGNFPGRFSGRQFSNSRSEMNVSTLELGDSALYLCASSLGDRGRDTQYFGPGTRLTVL.

CDR3 nucleotide sequence: TGTGCCAGCAGTTATGGTACAGGGGAGTTCTTC. Protein product: CASSYGTGEFF. The chain employs TRBV6-5 and TRBJ2-1; 7 bases align to TRBD1. The CDR3 totals 11 residues. The V gene end was trimmed by 3 bases and the J gene end by 14 bases; junction bases not matched to a gene: 4. Germline-derived CDR1 and CDR2 are MNHEY and SVGAGI.

The chain recombines TRBV18 with TRBJ1-1; 12 bases fit TRBD1. The germline V gene encodes CDR1 KGHSH and CDR2 LQKENI. CDR3 size: 13 residues. Unmatched junction bases numbered 4, after V lost 5 bases and J lost 9 bases. This CDR3 reads CASSEGQGAKAFF. As DNA, the CDR3 is TGTGCCAGCTCAGAGGGACAGGGGGCGAAAGCTTTCTTT.

The J gene is TRBJ2-5, the V gene TRBV27; no firm D call. Germline values: CDR1 MNHEY, CDR2 SMNVEV (reference sequence). CDR3 length equals 14 residues. Trimming took 3 bases from V and 0 from J, leaving 8 bases between them. The CDR3 region has the DNA TGTGCCAGCAGTTTTGACAAGTACCAAGAGACCCAGTACTTC. This encodes CASSFDKYQETQYF.

The chain is built from TRBV5-8 and TRBJ1-3; perhaps TRBD1 as D (6 bases). This CDR3 comprises 17 residues. Germline CDR1 and CDR2: SGHTS and YDEGEE. V shed 9 bases and J shed 1 base, with 23 bases lying between them. As DNA, the CDR3 is TGTGCCACGCGCCTAGGGTGGCAGGGGAATTCTGGAAACACCATATATTTT. Translated, it gives CATRLGWQGNSGNTIYF. Full variable domain (outside the CDR3, taken from reference TRBV5-8 and TRBJ1-3): EAGVTQSPTHLIKTRGQQATLRCSPISGHTSVYWYQQALGLGLQFLLWYDEGEERNRGNFPPRFSGRQFPNYSSELNVNALELEDSALYLCATRLGWQGNSGNTIYFGEGSWLTVV.

The rearrangement links TRBV7-9 to TRBJ2-4, with 9 bases fitting TRBD1. Germline-derived CDR1 and CDR2 are SEHNR and FQNEAQ (reference sequence). The CDR3 runs to 13 residues. J lost 6 bases, V lost 3 bases, and 0 bases had no gene match. The CDR3 sequence: CASSLTGGNIQYF. For the CDR3, the DNA is TGTGCCAGCAGCTTGACAGGGGGAAACATTCAGTACTTC.

This clone was counted a few times. CDR3 nucleotide sequence: TGTGCCAGCAGCATAAGACAGGAGACTAATGAAAAACTGTTTTTT. Translated, it gives CASSIRQETNEKLFF. V and J are TRBV13 and TRBJ1-4; D might be TRBD1 (6 bases). The CDR3 is 15 residues long. Germline-derived CDR1 and CDR2 are PRHDT and FYEKMQ (reference sequence). V was cut by 5 bases and J by 2 bases, with 12 bases left in between.

In DNA form, the CDR3 reads TGTGCCAGCAGTAACAGTCAGACCTACAATGAGCAGTTCTTC. Translation gives CASSNSQTYNEQFF. The J gene is TRBJ2-1, the V gene TRBV27; D remains ambiguous. The CDR3 covers 14 residues. V lost 5 bases, J lost 2 bases, and 10 bases lay in between. Germline-derived CDR1 and CDR2 are MNHEY and SMNVEV (reference sequence).

The chain employs TRBV3-1 (or the pseudogene TRBV3-2) and TRBJ2-1, with unresolved D. V lost 1 base, J lost 5 bases, and 6 bases lay in between. Looked up from germline, CDR1 is LGHDT and CDR2 is YNNKEL (reference sequence). This CDR3 is 13 amino acids long. CDR3 in amino acids: CASSQARNNEQFF. CDR3 in DNA: TGTGCCAGCAGCCAAGCGAGAAACAATGAGCAGTTCTTC.

The chain links TRBV29-1 to TRBJ2-7; 9 bases match TRBD1. V was pared by 7 bases and J by 4 bases, with 5 bases of the junction left unmatched. Germline assignment: CDR1 SQVTM and CDR2 ANQGSEA. This CDR3 comprises 12 residues. The CDR3 loop reads CSGGQGRYEQYF. In DNA, the CDR3 is TGCAGCGGAGGACAGGGGAGGTACGAGCAGTACTTC.

This clone was found once. This chain links TRBV5-1 with TRBJ2-7; a possible D gene is TRBD2 (6 bases). This CDR3 is built from 13 residues. CDR1 SGHRS and CDR2 YFSETQ come from the germline V gene. V was cut by 4 bases and J by 3 bases, with 11 bases left in between. The CDR3 nucleotides read TGCGCCAGCAGCGTCGGGGGTTTCTACGAGCAGTACTTC. Residues: CASSVGGFYEQYF.

The chain employs TRBV28 and TRBJ2-7; weak D call: TRBD2 (6 bases). The ends were cut back, 3 bases at V and 6 bases at J, with 15 bases in the middle. Germline CDR1 reads MDHEN; CDR2 reads SYDVKM. CDR3 length: 14 residues. For the CDR3, the DNA is TGTGCCAGCAGTTTGGGACTGGATCCCCTCGAGCAGTACTTC. It encodes CASSLGLDPLEQYF.

The chain carries TRBV19 and TRBJ2-5, with 7 bases lining up with TRBD1. The CDR3 contains 13 residues. The V gene end was trimmed by 3 bases and the J gene end by 4 bases; junction bases not matched to a gene: 2. The V gene's germline CDR1 is LNHDA and CDR2 SQIVND (reference sequence). CDR3: CASSITGAETQYF. For the CDR3, the DNA is TGTGCCAGTAGTATCACAGGGGCAGAGACCCAGTACTTC.

The CDR3 DNA reads as TGTGCCAGCAGCCCGACAGGGGACGGCTACAATGAGCAGTTCTTC. This gives the protein CASSPTGDGYNEQFF. The V gene is TRBV7-3, the J gene TRBJ2-1, with 8 bases matching TRBD1. Per the germline V gene, CDR1 is SGHTA and CDR2 is FQGTGA. The V segment lost 5 bases and the J segment 3 bases; nucleotides outside the gene matches: 6. There are 15 residues in the CDR3.

This clone was picked up a small number of times. The chain uses TRBV10-3 and TRBJ2-7; D possibly corresponds to TRBD1 (5 bases). Trimming pared 5 bases from V and 2 bases from J, leaving 7 bases between. Germline CDR1 is ENHRY and CDR2 is SYGVKD. The CDR3 totals 12 residues. As DNA, the CDR3 is TGTGCCATCAGTAAACAGGCCTACGAGCAGTACTTC. This codes for CAISKQAYEQYF.